This T cell receptor (beta chain) was observed in a study of blood T cell repertoires in COVID-19. Data came from immunoSEQ multiplex PCR; TCRdb stores just in-frame clones and leaves some out. The sample includes tens of thousands of clones, about four fifths of them seen just once. This CDR3 has 13 amino acids. Trimming stripped 5 bases from V and 2 bases from J, with 9 bases between. Germline CDR1 and CDR2: LNHDA and SQIVND (reference sequence). This sequence originates from a woman aged 80 or over with active or convalescent COVID-19. The rearrangement links TRBV19 to TRBJ1-2; perhaps TRBD1 as D (5 bases). The source material was peripheral blood. This CDR3 reads CASSDSANYGYTF. CDR3 nucleotide sequence: TGTGCCAGTAGTGACAGCGCCAACTATGGCTACACCTTC.